This T cell receptor beta chain was profiled in a study of cytomegalovirus exposure and HLA in healthy donors. Study outcomes and limitations: Looking again later, the authors saw that most CMV-associated TCR beta chains seemed HLA-restricted.

This clone appeared once. The antigen remains unidentified. Germline CDR1 reads SGHTA; CDR2 reads FQGTGA. V shed 1 base, J shed 1 base, and the junction held 8 bases outside the gene matches. The CDR3 is 17 amino acids. The PCR had 60 Vbeta and 13 Jbeta primers. Generated by immunoSEQ multiplex PCR, the TCRdb table keeps only in-frame clones and is missing some. The table lists fewer than 180,000 clones, 60% to 70% of them singletons. The sample was PBMCs. This TCR came from a woman aged 60 to 75 in good health and CMV-seropositive. The chain combines TRBV7-3 with TRBJ2-3, with 7 nucleotides matching TRBD1. DNA of the CDR3: TGTGCCAGCAGCTTAAGCCGAACAGGGGTCGGCACAGATACGCAGTATTTT. The encoded protein is CASSLSRTGVGTDTQYF.